These 21 T cell receptor beta chains came from one sample sequenced in a study of blood T cell repertoires in COVID-19. Sequenced by immunoSEQ multiplex PCR; TCRdb stores in-frame clones only, minus some. The data show 150,000 or so clones, 84% seen once. Sequencing was done on a sample of peripheral blood. These receptors were obtained from a human donor in a cohort sampled during active COVID-19.

This clone was observed many times. The rearrangement uses TRBV4-3 and TRBJ1-6, with 9 bases identical to TRBD1. The CDR3 loop spans 15 amino acids. J lost 7 bases, V lost 1 base, and 2 bases had no gene match. Germline V gene lookup returns CDR1 LGHNA and CDR2 YSLEER. The CDR3 spells CASSQAGQGNSPLHF. CDR3 bases: TGCGCCAGCAGCCAAGCGGGACAGGGAAATTCACCCCTCCACTTT.

J is TRBJ1-1 and V is TRBV6-4; D remains ambiguous. From germline, CDR1 is MRHNA and CDR2 SNTAGT. This CDR3 has 14 amino acids. The ends were cut back, 2 bases at V and 1 base at J, with 8 bases in the middle. CDR3 nucleotides: TGTGCCAGCAGTGACCGAGCAGGGAACACTGAAGCTTTCTTT. It specifies CASSDRAGNTEAFF.

This clone was counted only a few times. The chain couples TRBV19 to TRBJ1-2; 8 bases are shared with TRBD1. Unmatched junction bases numbered 12, after V lost 8 bases and J lost 7 bases. From germline, CDR1 is LNHDA and CDR2 SQIVND (reference sequence). The CDR3 spans 14 residues. CDR3 nucleotide sequence: TGTGCCAGTTCAAGCGGACAGGGAGTAAGTGGCTACACCTTC. Translated: CASSSGQGVSGYTF.

The chain uses TRBV6-2 or TRBV6-3 and TRBJ1-6; D not certain. Deletions cut 3 bases from V and 10 bases from J, with 7 bases between. CDR1 is MNHEY, CDR2 SVGEGT, per germline. The CDR3 length is 12 residues. DNA for the CDR3: TGTGCCAGCAGTTATCAGATGTCACCCCTCCACTTT. This sequence encodes CASSYQMSPLHF.

The V and J genes are TRBV5-1 and TRBJ2-1; a weak D match, TRBD1 (6 bases). Deletions cut 5 bases from V and 8 bases from J, with 14 bases between. The germline V gene has CDR1 SGHRS and CDR2 YFSETQ. The CDR3 length is 13 residues. The CDR3 is CASRSGVSDEQFF. Written as DNA, the CDR3 is TGCGCCAGCAGATCAGGGGTAAGCGATGAGCAGTTCTTC.

The J gene is TRBJ2-7, the V gene TRBV4-3, with D possibly TRBD1 on 7 matching bases. CDR3 length equals 16 residues. Germline CDR1 LGHNA, CDR2 YSLEER. Trimming pared 0 bases from V and 5 bases from J, leaving 17 bases between. The CDR3 sequence: CASSQDSQGGRDEQYF. The CDR3 DNA is TGCGCCAGCAGCCAAGATAGCCAGGGGGGCAGGGACGAGCAGTACTTC.

CDR3 residues: CASSPSDRAREKLFF. The CDR3 DNA reads as TGTGCCAGCAGTCCATCGGACAGGGCGCGGGAAAAACTGTTTTTT. The V and J genes are TRBV27 and TRBJ1-4; the match to TRBD1 covers 8 bases. CDR1 MNHEY and CDR2 SMNVEV come from the germline V gene (reference sequence). CDR3 length: 15 residues. The J segment lost 8 bases and the V segment lost 5 bases, leaving 10 bases of the junction unmatched.

The V gene is TRBV7-6, the J gene TRBJ2-2; TRBD2 aligns across 8 bases. Germline V gene lookup returns CDR1 SGHVS and CDR2 FNYEAQ. After removal of 4 bases from V and 0 bases from J, the junction contained 10 bases not matched to a gene. This CDR3 has 18 amino acids. CDR3 DNA: TGTGCCAGCAGCTCTCCCTTACGGGGGGGCGCGAACACCGGGGAGCTGTTTTTT. Protein: CASSSPLRGGANTGELFF. Full variable domain (outside the CDR3, taken from reference TRBV7-6 and TRBJ2-2): GAGVSQSPRYKVTKRGQDVALRCDPISGHVSLYWYRQALGQGPEFLTYFNYEAQQDKSGLPNDRFSAERPEGSISTLTIQRTEQRDSAMYRCASSSPLRGGANTGELFFGEGSRLTVL.

The J gene is TRBJ1-2, the V gene TRBV5-4; D perhaps matches TRBD1 (5 bases). CDR1 and CDR2 from the germline V gene are SGHNT and YYREEE (reference sequence). V was pared by 4 bases and J by 3 bases, with 13 bases between. The CDR3 contains 14 residues. CDR3: CASSHLTEDYGYTF. The CDR3, as DNA: TGTGCCAGCAGCCATCTGACAGAAGACTATGGCTACACCTTC.

The rearrangement uses TRBV5-6 and TRBJ2-3; 10 bases agree with TRBD2. This CDR3 comprises 16 residues. With 0 bases clipped from V and 5 bases from J, the junction kept 6 bases outside the gene matches. Germline CDR1 is SGHDT and CDR2 is YYEEEE. CDR3 in amino acids: CASSLAASGGGDTQYF. The CDR3, as DNA: TGTGCCAGCAGCTTGGCGGCTAGCGGGGGAGGAGATACGCAGTATTTT.

V and J are TRBV3-1 (or the pseudogene TRBV3-2) and TRBJ1-2, with 7 bases identical to TRBD1. Germline values: CDR1 LGHDT, CDR2 YNNKEL (reference sequence). Germline trimming cut 4 bases from V and 4 bases from J; bases unmatched to any gene: 6. The CDR3 runs to 14 residues. The CDR3 bases are TGTGCCAGCAGCCTCGGGACAGTCGGCTATGGCTACACCTTC. As protein: CASSLGTVGYGYTF.

This chain joins TRBV7-8 and TRBJ2-3; 7 nucleotides line up with TRBD2. CDR1 and CDR2 (germline): SGHVS, FQNEAQ. With 0 bases clipped from V and 2 bases from J, the junction kept 2 bases outside the gene matches. This CDR3 spans 15 amino acids. CDR3 bases: TGTGCCAGCAGCTTAGCGGGGACTACCACAGATACGCAGTATTTT. Translating it yields CASSLAGTTTDTQYF.

The rearrangement joins TRBV9 to TRBJ2-3, with 7 bases that match TRBD2. V was clipped by 1 base and J by 3 bases; unmatched bases: 11. CDR1 is SGDLS, CDR2 YYNGEE, per germline. CDR3 length: 17 residues. This CDR3 is CASSVWSGGIRTDTQYF. The CDR3 coding sequence is TGTGCCAGCAGCGTATGGTCGGGGGGAATACGAACAGATACGCAGTATTTT. The full variable domain, with the rest looked up from reference TRBV9 and TRBJ2-3, is DSGVTQTPKHLITATGQRVTLRCSPRSGDLSVYWYQQSLDQGLQFLIQYYNGEERAKGNILERFSAQQFPDLHSELNLSSLELGDSALYFCASSVWSGGIRTDTQYFGPGTRLTVL.

V usage is TRBV5-6 and J usage is TRBJ1-3, with D perhaps matching TRBD1 (6 bases). Trimming removed 0 bases at V and 2 bases at J, with 12 bases between. The CDR3 totals 16 residues. Germline V CDR1 and CDR2: SGHDT, YYEEEE. CDR3 sequence: CASSLAGGGTGNTIYF. For the CDR3, the DNA is TGTGCCAGCAGCTTGGCGGGAGGGGGTACTGGAAACACCATATATTTT.

The genes are TRBV7-2 and TRBJ2-7, with a tentative D call TRBD2 (6 bases). V was pared by 5 bases and J by 3 bases, with 11 bases between. The CDR3 length is 13 residues. Looked up from germline, CDR1 is SGHTA and CDR2 is FQGNSA. The CDR3 bases are TGTGCCAGCAGCCCGACTAGATACTACGAGCAGTACTTC. It yields the protein CASSPTRYYEQYF.

J is TRBJ2-1 and V is TRBV6-6, with TRBD2 identical over 9 bases. Per the germline V gene, CDR1 is MNHNY and CDR2 is SVGAGI (reference sequence). V shed 6 bases, J shed 6 bases, and the junction held 12 bases outside the gene matches. The CDR3 loop spans 16 amino acids. The CDR3 region has the DNA TGTGCCAGCAGACCCTTTGAGACTAGCGGACGCAATGAGCAGTTCTTC. Translated: CASRPFETSGRNEQFF.

The rearrangement links TRBV12-3 or TRBV12-4 to TRBJ2-1; possibly TRBD1 for D (6 bases). V shed 6 bases and J shed 8 bases, with 8 bases lying between them. This CDR3 region has 11 residues. This chain's CDR3 is CASSRGDEQFF. The CDR3 region has the DNA TGTGCCAGCAGCAGGGGAGATGAGCAGTTCTTC.

The chain uses TRBV28 and TRBJ1-2; 7 positions agree with TRBD1. Germline V gives CDR1 MDHEN, CDR2 SYDVKM. CDR3 length: 14 amino acids. V lost 5 bases to trimming and J lost 4 bases; unmatched junction nucleotides: 7. The CDR3 DNA reads as TGTGCCAGCAGTGATTCAGGGGGGATCTATGGCTACACCTTC. It codes for CASSDSGGIYGYTF.

This chain uses TRBV7-2 with TRBJ1-2; 7 bases are a match to TRBD1. This CDR3 is 16 amino acids long. Germline CDR1 reads SGHTA; CDR2 reads FQGNSA. V dropped 4 bases and J dropped 2; count of bases not matched to a gene: 10. CDR3 protein: CASSSGTADRNYGYTF. The CDR3 coding sequence is TGTGCCAGCAGCTCCGGGACAGCCGACCGCAACTATGGCTACACCTTC.

The chain has TRBV29-1 and TRBJ1-1, with a possible D match to TRBD1 (6 bases). Germline CDR1 SQVTM, CDR2 ANQGSEA. The CDR3 extends over 13 amino acids. V lost 1 base, J lost 4 bases, and 10 bases lay in between. Here the CDR3 reads CSVEGTDPTEAFF. CDR3 nucleotides: TGCAGCGTTGAAGGGACAGATCCCACTGAAGCTTTCTTT.

This clone has a count of ten or more. Written as DNA, the CDR3 is TGTGCCAGCAGTTCGCCAGGGGGGTCCCTTTATGGCTACACCTTC. It yields the protein CASSSPGGSLYGYTF. V is TRBV6-5 and J is TRBJ1-2, with 7 bases aligning to TRBD1. The CDR3 runs 15 residues. CDR1 and CDR2 (germline): MNHEY, SVGAGI. Germline trimming cut 4 bases from V and 5 bases from J; bases unmatched to any gene: 10.